This is a list of T cell receptor beta chains from one sample in a study of T cells after yellow fever vaccination. TCRdb used MiXCR to reprocess the 5' RACE reads, holding one entry per CDR3 protein. Among about 230,000 distinct CDR3 sequences, about 7% were seen once, and the ten largest hold about 0.95%. The starting material was CD4+ T cells sorted from PBMCs, obtained on the day of the yellow fever booster vaccination. These receptor sequences come from a man aged 25 to 40 who received the YFV17D yellow fever vaccine. Each CDR3 is given with its conserved first and last residue. The D gene is left open where the match is weak. The listing skips clone size in some rows; elsewhere it reads once, few, many or a size class.

J: TRBJ2-5
size: many
V: TRBV5-1
D: -
length: 14
CDR3: CASSGGHLGETQYF
DNA: TGCGCCAGCAGCGGGGGACACCTCGGGGAGACCCAGTACTTC

J: TRBJ1-6
size: -
V: TRBV6-2/TRBV6-3
D: -
length: 15
CDR3: CATRQRRSYNSPLHF
DNA: TGTGCCACTAGACAGCGACGCTCCTATAATTCACCCCTCCACTTT

J: TRBJ1-3
size: few
V: TRBV19
D: -
length: 14
CDR3: CASRVGSSGNTIYF
DNA: TGTGCCAGTAGAGTCGGAAGCTCTGGAAACACCATATATTTT

J: TRBJ2-1
size: -
V: TRBV6-5
D: TRBD2
length: 17
CDR3: CASSYPMGLAGVTEQFF
DNA: TGTGCCAGCAGTTATCCCATGGGACTAGCGGGGGTCACAGAGCAGTTCTTC

J: TRBJ2-5
size: many
V: TRBV5-6
D: -
length: 13
CDR3: CASSLAGRETQYF
DNA: TGTGCCAGCAGCTTGGCCGGGCGGGAGACCCAGTACTTC

J: TRBJ2-7
size: -
V: TRBV2
D: TRBD2
length: 12
CDR3: CASRWGGGEQYF
DNA: TGTGCCAGCAGATGGGGGGGAGGCGAGCAGTACTTC

J: TRBJ2-4
size: few
V: TRBV7-2
D: -
length: 15
CDR3: CASSLANRLGNIQYF
DNA: TGTGCCAGCAGTCTAGCGAATCGGCTCGGGAACATTCAGTACTTC

J: TRBJ2-2
size: -
V: TRBV4-2
D: -
length: 15
CDR3: CASSRGHSNTGELFF
DNA: TGTGCCAGCAGCCGGGGACACTCGAACACCGGGGAGCTGTTTTTT

J: TRBJ2-1
size: -
V: TRBV30
D: TRBD2
length: 17
CDR3: CAWSVRGRLAEYNEQFF
DNA: TGTGCCTGGAGTGTACGAGGCCGACTAGCGGAATACAATGAGCAGTTCTTC

J: TRBJ2-6
size: few
V: TRBV4-3
D: -
length: 17
CDR3: CASSQDAVLSGANVLTF
DNA: TGCGCCAGCAGCCAAGATGCAGTTCTCTCTGGGGCCAACGTCCTGACTTTC

J: TRBJ1-4
size: many
V: TRBV18
D: -
length: 14
CDR3: CASSPPFRNEKLFF
DNA: TGTGCCAGCTCACCACCTTTCCGTAATGAAAAACTGTTTTTT

J: TRBJ1-1
size: -
V: TRBV20-1
D: -
length: 16
CDR3: CSASSPIGQRDTEAFF
DNA: TGCAGTGCTAGCTCTCCCATCGGACAGCGGGACACTGAAGCTTTCTTT

J: TRBJ2-7
size: -
V: TRBV24-1
D: TRBD1
length: 16
CDR3: CATSDPRTGNSYEQYF
DNA: TGTGCCACCAGTGATCCGAGGACAGGGAACTCCTACGAGCAGTACTTC

J: TRBJ1-3
size: few
V: TRBV20-1
D: -
length: 14
CDR3: CSALDAVMGNTIYF
DNA: TGCAGTGCTCTCGACGCCGTTATGGGAAACACCATATATTTT

J: TRBJ2-7
size: many
V: TRBV10-3
D: -
length: 14
CDR3: CAISESTAIYEQYF
DNA: TGTGCCATCAGTGAGTCGACGGCTATCTACGAGCAGTACTTC

J: TRBJ2-1
size: few
V: TRBV6-2/TRBV6-3
D: -
length: 11
CDR3: CASSPRSEQFF
DNA: TGTGCCAGCAGCCCTAGAAGTGAGCAGTTCTTC

J: TRBJ2-7
size: -
V: TRBV28
D: -
length: 15
CDR3: CASSLTRDPDHEQYF
DNA: TGTGCCAGCAGTTTAACCCGGGACCCGGATCACGAGCAGTACTTC

J: TRBJ1-1
size: -
V: TRBV20-1
D: -
length: 15
CDR3: CSAGRPGQLNTEAFF
DNA: TGCAGTGCTGGCCGACCGGGACAACTGAACACTGAAGCTTTCTTT

J: TRBJ2-5
size: few
V: TRBV7-2
D: TRBD2
length: 17
CDR3: CASSYYPRLAGQETQYF
DNA: TGTGCCAGCAGCTACTACCCGAGACTAGCGGGGCAAGAGACCCAGTACTTC

J: TRBJ1-2
size: many
V: TRBV7-2
D: -
length: 12
CDR3: CASSFMANGYTF
DNA: TGTGCCAGCAGCTTTATGGCAAACGGCTACACCTTC

J: TRBJ2-6
size: -
V: TRBV10-3
D: -
length: 18
CDR3: CAISESRQVYPGANVLTF
DNA: TGTGCCATCAGTGAATCGCGACAGGTATATCCTGGGGCCAACGTCCTGACTTTC

J: TRBJ1-2
size: -
V: TRBV29-1
D: TRBD1
length: 12
CDR3: CSVNRGSYGYTF
DNA: TGCAGCGTAAACAGGGGAAGCTATGGCTACACCTTC

J: TRBJ2-1
size: many
V: TRBV7-2
D: TRBD2
length: 21
CDR3: CASSLARGLAGDRGTYNEQFF
DNA: TGTGCCAGCAGCTTAGCGAGGGGACTAGCGGGAGACAGGGGGACCTACAATGAGCAGTTCTTC

J: TRBJ2-6
size: many
V: TRBV20-1
D: -
length: 12
CDR3: CSAQAGANVLTF
DNA: TGCAGTGCGCAGGCTGGGGCCAACGTCCTGACTTTC

J: TRBJ2-1
size: -
V: TRBV5-1
D: TRBD2
length: 17
CDR3: CASSPFGGASGSSEQFF
DNA: TGCGCCAGCAGCCCCTTTGGGGGGGCTAGCGGGAGTTCTGAGCAGTTCTTC

J: TRBJ2-2
size: few
V: TRBV5-1
D: -
length: 13
CDR3: CASTDLFTGELFF
DNA: TGCGCCAGCACCGACCTATTCACCGGGGAGCTGTTTTTT

J: TRBJ2-7
size: many
V: TRBV6-2/TRBV6-3
D: -
length: 12
CDR3: CASSGITGEQYF
DNA: TGTGCCAGCAGTGGGATTACAGGGGAGCAGTACTTC

J: TRBJ2-4
size: few
V: TRBV7-2
D: TRBD2
length: 13
CDR3: CASSLGLADIQYF
DNA: TGTGCCAGCAGCTTAGGACTAGCCGACATTCAGTACTTC

J: TRBJ1-6
size: many
V: TRBV4-3
D: -
length: 13
CDR3: CASSQDPTSLLHF
DNA: TGCGCCAGCAGCCAAGACCCAACGTCCCTCCTCCACTTT

J: TRBJ2-3
size: few
V: TRBV18
D: TRBD1
length: 14
CDR3: CASSPQGFRDTQYF
DNA: TGTGCCAGCTCTCCACAGGGGTTTCGGGATACGCAGTATTTT

J: TRBJ2-1
size: few
V: TRBV12-5
D: -
length: 16
CDR3: CASGGSGSKNYNEQFF
DNA: TGTGCTAGTGGCGGGTCGGGATCCAAAAACTACAATGAGCAGTTCTTC

J: TRBJ2-7
size: many
V: TRBV3-1
D: -
length: 11
CDR3: CASSHTSEQYF
DNA: TGTGCCAGCAGCCACACTAGTGAGCAGTACTTC

J: TRBJ2-7
size: many
V: TRBV28
D: -
length: 12
CDR3: CASRIPAREQYF
DNA: TGTGCCAGCAGAATTCCGGCGCGAGAGCAGTACTTC

J: TRBJ2-7
size: -
V: TRBV5-4
D: -
length: 14
CDR3: CASRPDQGSYEQYF
DNA: TGTGCCAGCAGGCCTGACCAGGGCTCCTACGAGCAGTACTTC

J: TRBJ1-2
size: few
V: TRBV12-3/TRBV12-4
D: -
length: 13
CDR3: CASSTGPVYGYTF
DNA: TGTGCCAGCAGTACCGGACCGGTCTATGGCTACACCTTC

J: TRBJ2-3
size: -
V: TRBV7-2
D: -
length: 15
CDR3: CASSLRDRPVDTQYF
DNA: TGTGCCAGCAGTCTTCGGGATCGCCCGGTAGATACGCAGTATTTT

J: TRBJ2-1
size: few
V: TRBV6-1
D: -
length: 12
CDR3: CASSRIADEQFF
DNA: TGTGCCAGCAGTCGAATAGCCGATGAGCAGTTCTTC

J: TRBJ2-7
size: few
V: TRBV6-1
D: -
length: 13
CDR3: CASGEAYSYEQYF
DNA: TGTGCCAGCGGGGAGGCTTACTCCTACGAGCAGTACTTC

J: TRBJ2-2
size: many
V: TRBV11-2
D: TRBD1
length: 18
CDR3: CASSSRIQARGLDGELFF
DNA: TGTGCCAGCAGCTCAAGAATCCAGGCCAGGGGGCTAGACGGGGAGCTGTTTTTT

J: TRBJ2-1
size: many
V: TRBV24-1
D: -
length: 14
CDR3: CATSDPDGNNEQFF
DNA: TGTGCCACCAGTGACCCTGACGGTAACAATGAGCAGTTCTTC

J: TRBJ2-7
size: -
V: TRBV18
D: TRBD1
length: 14
CDR3: CASSPRTGYSEQYF
DNA: TGTGCCAGCTCACCAAGGACAGGGTATTCCGAGCAGTACTTC

J: TRBJ2-7
size: few
V: TRBV11-2
D: TRBD2
length: 20
CDR3: CASSLELPFNAAGVSYEQYF
DNA: TGTGCCAGCAGCTTAGAGCTCCCCTTTAATGCGGCGGGAGTTTCCTACGAGCAGTACTTC

J: TRBJ2-2
size: -
V: TRBV20-1
D: TRBD1
length: 15
CDR3: CSATRTGGLTGELFF
DNA: TGCAGTGCTACTCGGACAGGGGGCTTGACCGGGGAGCTGTTTTTT

J: TRBJ1-5
size: -
V: TRBV2
D: -
length: 12
CDR3: CASSPVNQPQHF
DNA: TGTGCCAGCAGCCCTGTCAATCAGCCCCAGCATTTT

J: TRBJ2-1
size: -
V: TRBV20-1
D: -
length: 13
CDR3: CSARKGAYNEQFF
DNA: TGCAGTGCTCGGAAGGGGGCCTACAATGAGCAGTTCTTC

J: TRBJ2-1
size: many
V: TRBV14
D: TRBD1
length: 14
CDR3: CASSQQGAYNEQFF
DNA: TGTGCCAGCAGTCAGCAGGGGGCCTACAATGAGCAGTTCTTC

J: TRBJ2-7
size: many
V: TRBV27
D: -
length: 14
CDR3: CASSFSVKSYEQYF
DNA: TGTGCCAGCAGTTTCTCGGTGAAGTCCTACGAGCAGTACTTC

J: TRBJ2-5
size: few
V: TRBV20-1
D: TRBD2
length: 16
CDR3: CSATRLAGGRQETQYF
DNA: TGCAGTGCTACAAGACTAGCGGGAGGTCGACAAGAGACCCAGTACTTC

J: TRBJ1-2
size: -
V: TRBV20-1
D: TRBD1
length: 14
CDR3: CSADTTGGIYGYTF
DNA: TGCAGTGCCGACACCACAGGGGGCATCTATGGCTACACCTTC

J: TRBJ2-1
size: few
V: TRBV5-1
D: -
length: 15
CDR3: CASSLRDGLLNEQFF
DNA: TGCGCCAGCAGCTTGCGGGATGGCCTGTTGAATGAGCAGTTCTTC

J: TRBJ1-2
size: many
V: TRBV30
D: -
length: 14
CDR3: CAWSVLQGDYGYTF
DNA: TGTGCCTGGAGTGTACTGCAGGGTGACTATGGCTACACCTTC

J: TRBJ2-1
size: few
V: TRBV6-5
D: -
length: 16
CDR3: CASSYSKGSSYNEQFF
DNA: TGTGCCAGCAGTTACTCGAAAGGGAGCTCCTACAATGAGCAGTTCTTC

J: TRBJ2-7
size: many
V: TRBV2
D: TRBD1
length: 15
CDR3: CASSVSRDRVGEQYF
DNA: TGTGCCAGCAGTGTTTCCCGGGACAGGGTTGGAGAGCAGTACTTC